This TCR beta chain was recorded in a study of OX40 agonist ivuxolimab in advanced cancers. Background on the study: The dose-escalation group included hepatocellular carcinoma, melanoma, renal cell carcinoma and head and neck cancer.

Libraries were prepared by immunoSEQ multiplex PCR; TCRdb keeps only in-frame clonotypes and omits some of them. Here the sample spans about 76,000 clones, approximately 90% being singletons. This CDR3 is built from 16 residues. V gave up 0 bases and J gave up 6 bases, with 15 bases separating them. Germline CDR1 reads LNHNV; CDR2 reads YYDKDF (reference sequence). This clone has more than one count but fewer than ten. The clonotype was recovered from an adult with an advanced solid tumor such as melanoma, head and neck, liver or kidney cancer. The sample consisted of CD4+ or CD8+ T cells sorted from blood, taken in a trial of the OX40 agonist ivuxolimab. The chain joins TRBV15 to TRBJ1-5; unclear D gene. CDR3 in amino acids: CATSRDLVGSLQPQHF. In DNA, the CDR3 is TGTGCCACCAGCAGAGATTTGGTGGGGAGCCTTCAGCCCCAGCATTTT.